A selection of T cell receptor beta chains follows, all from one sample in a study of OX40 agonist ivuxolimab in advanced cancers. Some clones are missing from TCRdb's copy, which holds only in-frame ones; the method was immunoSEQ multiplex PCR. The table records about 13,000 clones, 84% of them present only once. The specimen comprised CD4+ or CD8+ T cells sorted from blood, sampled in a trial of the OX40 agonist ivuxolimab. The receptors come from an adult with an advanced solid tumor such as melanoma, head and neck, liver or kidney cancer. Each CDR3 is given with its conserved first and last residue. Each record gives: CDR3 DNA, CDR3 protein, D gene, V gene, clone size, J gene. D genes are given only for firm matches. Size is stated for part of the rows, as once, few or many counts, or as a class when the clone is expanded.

TGTGCCATCAGTGGGGCAGGGCGAACAGATACGCAGTATTTT CAISGAGRTDTQYF . TRBV10-3 few TRBJ2-3
TGTGCCAGCAGTTGGTCAGCGGAAAATGAAAAACTGTTTTTT CASSWSAENEKLFF . TRBV28 . TRBJ1-4
TGTGCCAGCAGTTTCGGGACACTCAGCACAGATACGCAGTATTTT CASSFGTLSTDTQYF . TRBV27 . TRBJ2-3
TGCGCCAGCAGCTTGGCGGAAGATACGCAGTATTTT CASSLAEDTQYF . TRBV5-1 . TRBJ2-3
TGTGCCAGTAGTCCGGGACAGGGCCTCCGGATTAACACCGGGGAGCTGTTTTTT CASSPGQGLRINTGELFF TRBD1 TRBV19 . TRBJ2-2
TGTGCCAGCAAACAGGGGGCGCAGGGCTACACCTTC CASKQGAQGYTF TRBD1 TRBV27 . TRBJ1-2
TGCGCCAGCAGTGAGTCCCGCAGGGAAGGGCCCCAGCATTTT CASSESRREGPQHF . TRBV10-1 . TRBJ1-5
TGTGCCAGTAGCGACCTAGCGGGAGGGAGTGGTGAGCAGTTCTTC CASSDLAGGSGEQFF TRBD2 TRBV19 . TRBJ2-1
TGTGCCAGTAGTTTTAGCGGGATGAACTACGAGCAGTACTTC CASSFSGMNYEQYF TRBD2 TRBV19 . TRBJ2-7
TGTGCCAGCAGCTTAGTGGCAGAGAATTCACCCCTCCACTTT CASSLVAENSPLHF . TRBV11-2 . TRBJ1-6
TGTGCCAGCAGCGTAGGGAACCAAGGGAACACTGAAGCTTTCTTT CASSVGNQGNTEAFF . TRBV9 . TRBJ1-1
TGTGCCAGCAGGAGCCAGGGGAGTTATCAGCCCCAGCATTTT CASRSQGSYQPQHF . TRBV27 once TRBJ1-5
TGTGCCAGCAGTCGGGCGGGGCCTTTGGAGACCCAGTACTTC CASSRAGPLETQYF . TRBV27 . TRBJ2-5
TGTGCCGGGGAGCCCGGATGGACCGATAACTACGAGCAGTACTTC CAGEPGWTDNYEQYF . TRBV2 few TRBJ2-7
TGTGCCAGTAGTATAGCTCCGCCGGGGGCGTTTGGCTACACCTTC CASSIAPPGAFGYTF . TRBV19 . TRBJ1-2
TGTGCCAGTAGTGGCCCCCCAACGGCGCGGCAGACCTCCTACGAGCAGTACTTC CASSGPPTARQTSYEQYF . TRBV19 . TRBJ2-7
TGTGCCAGCAGTGAAATGGGCAGAAAGCACAATGAGCAGTTCTTC CASSEMGRKHNEQFF . TRBV6-1 . TRBJ2-1
TGCGCCAGCAGCCAAGGGGTAGGGCAAGAGACCCAGTACTTC CASSQGVGQETQYF . TRBV4-1 . TRBJ2-5
TGTGCCAGCAGCTTCAAGGGGGCTATGGACGAGCAGTACTTC CASSFKGAMDEQYF TRBD1 TRBV7-6 . TRBJ2-7
TGTGCCAGTAGTATGGTATGGGAGGTCAAAAACATTCAGTACTTC CASSMVWEVKNIQYF . TRBV19 few TRBJ2-4
TGTGCCAGTAGTAAGGTGACCGCAGGGGGAACCTACGAGCAGTACTTC CASSKVTAGGTYEQYF TRBD1 TRBV19 few TRBJ2-7
TGTGCCAGCAGTGAGGGGGCGGTGGAGCTTTTCTATGGCTACACCTTC CASSEGAVELFYGYTF . TRBV2 . TRBJ1-2
TGCGCCAGCAGAGGGCTTAACAGGGGGGAGAACACTGAAGCTTTCTTT CASRGLNRGENTEAFF TRBD1 TRBV10-2 . TRBJ1-1
TGTGCCAGCAGGGAGGGACTAGCATGGGTGACAGATACGCAGTATTTT CASREGLAWVTDTQYF TRBD2 TRBV2 . TRBJ2-3
TGTGCCAGCAGCTTAGGTACAGATCGTGAGCAGTTCTTC CASSLGTDREQFF . TRBV7-9 . TRBJ2-1
TGTGCCAGCAGCTTTGGGTCGGGACAGGGCTTGCACGAGCAGTACTTC CASSFGSGQGLHEQYF TRBD1 TRBV11-3 . TRBJ2-7
TGTGCCAGCAGTTTAGGGCGCGGCAGGGGGCTCCGGGAGCTGTTTTTT CASSLGRGRGLRELFF TRBD1 TRBV28 . TRBJ2-2
TGTGCCAGCAGTGACTCTCCCGGGGAGCTGTTTTTT CASSDSPGELFF . TRBV6-4 . TRBJ2-2
TGTGCCAGCAGTTACACCCGGACGGTGAACACTGAAGCTTTCTTT CASSYTRTVNTEAFF . TRBV6-5 . TRBJ1-1
TGTGCCAGCAGCGCTCAATTTGGGGGGAGACAGGGCTTCTCCTACGAGCAGTACTTC CASSAQFGGRQGFSYEQYF . TRBV9 once TRBJ2-7
TGCGCCAGCAGCCGCTCGACAGCTCCCTCCTACGAGCAGTACTTC CASSRSTAPSYEQYF . TRBV4-1 few TRBJ2-7
TGTGCCAGCAGTCATAGGGGGGGCGGAGCCTACGAGCAGTACTTC CASSHRGGGAYEQYF . TRBV6-5 . TRBJ2-7
TGTGCCAGCGGGACAGTAGCCTACAATGAGCAGTTCTTC CASGTVAYNEQFF TRBD1 TRBV2 . TRBJ2-1